This T cell receptor beta chain was captured in a study of cytomegalovirus exposure and HLA in healthy donors. For this clone: The antigen is not known.

Findings and limits, study-wide: Accurate prediction of most subjects' HLA-A and HLA-B alleles from TCR beta sequences was reported. Reportedly, a later analysis found an Asian-associated ancestry cluster had fewer N-insertions than the roughly 630-donor mean.

The PCR had 60 Vbeta and 13 Jbeta primers. Sequenced by immunoSEQ multiplex PCR; TCRdb stores in-frame clones only, minus some. The sample carries around 150,000 clones, approximately 68% recorded once. The source is a man aged 55 to 69 in good health and CMV-seronegative. The sample consisted of PBMCs.

CDR3 sequence reads: CASSASGQGKHEQYF. CDR3 nucleotides: TGTGCCAGCAGCGCCTCGGGACAGGGTAAGCACGAGCAGTACTTC. The chain uses TRBV9 and TRBJ2-7, with 9 bases aligning to TRBD1. V gave up 3 bases and J gave up 5 bases; unmatched junction bases: 9. The germline CDR1 and CDR2 sequences are SGDLS and YYNGEE. There are 15 residues in the CDR3. Full variable domain (outside the CDR3, taken from reference TRBV9 and TRBJ2-7): DSGVTQTPKHLITATGQRVTLRCSPRSGDLSVYWYQQSLDQGLQFLIQYYNGEERAKGNILERFSAQQFPDLHSELNLSSLELGDSALYFCASSASGQGKHEQYFGPGTRLTVT.